The sequence of this T cell receptor beta chain was determined in a study of blood T cell repertoires in COVID-19. Clones were read by immunoSEQ multiplex PCR, and TCRdb kept only the in-frame ones, dropping some. The table shows 150,000 to 170,000 clones, with around 83% occurring only once. The CDR3 has 14 residues. V was shortened by 6 bases and J by 1 base, with 9 bases between the two germline ends. Germline lookup yields CDR1 KGHSH and CDR2 LQKENI. The V and J genes are TRBV18 and TRBJ2-2; D remains ambiguous. This receptor was taken from a woman aged 60-70 years with acute or convalescent COVID-19. The specimen was peripheral blood. The CDR3 loop is CASSTTENTGELFF. CDR3 DNA sequence: TGTGCCAGCTCGACCACAGAGAACACCGGGGAGCTGTTTTTT.